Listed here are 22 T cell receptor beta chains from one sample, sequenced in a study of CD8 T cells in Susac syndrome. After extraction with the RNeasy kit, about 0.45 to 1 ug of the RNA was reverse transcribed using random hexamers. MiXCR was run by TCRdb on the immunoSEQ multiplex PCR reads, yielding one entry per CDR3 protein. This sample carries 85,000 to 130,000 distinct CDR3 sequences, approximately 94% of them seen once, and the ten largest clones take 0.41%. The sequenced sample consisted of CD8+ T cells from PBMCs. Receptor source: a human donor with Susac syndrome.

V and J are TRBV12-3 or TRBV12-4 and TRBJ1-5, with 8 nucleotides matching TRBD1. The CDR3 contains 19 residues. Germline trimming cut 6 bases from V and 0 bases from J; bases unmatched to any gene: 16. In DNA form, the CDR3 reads TGTGCCAGCAGCCCAAGCGCCGACAGGGGTGGGGGTAGCAATCAGCCCCAGCATTTT. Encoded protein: CASSPSADRGGGSNQPQHF.

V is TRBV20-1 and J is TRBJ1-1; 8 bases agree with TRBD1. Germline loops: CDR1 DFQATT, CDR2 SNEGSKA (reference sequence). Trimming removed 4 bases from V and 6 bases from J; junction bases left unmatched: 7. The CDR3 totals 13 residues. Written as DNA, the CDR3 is TGCAGTGCTACAGGACAGGGTAACGCTGAAGCTTTCTTT. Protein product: CSATGQGNAEAFF.

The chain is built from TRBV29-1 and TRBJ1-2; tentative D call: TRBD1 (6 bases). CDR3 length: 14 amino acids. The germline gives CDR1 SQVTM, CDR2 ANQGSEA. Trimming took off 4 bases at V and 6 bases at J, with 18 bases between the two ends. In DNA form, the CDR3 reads TGCAGCGTTGTACCCCTCAACAGGGAGGATGGCTACACCTTC. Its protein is CSVVPLNREDGYTF.

Written as DNA, the CDR3 is TGTGCCAGCAGGGACAGGCCGGAGCAGTACTTC. This sequence encodes CASRDRPEQYF. This chain connects TRBV2 to TRBJ2-7, with 7 positions matching TRBD1. The CDR3 has 11 residues. Unmatched junction bases numbered 3, after V lost 6 bases and J lost 7 bases. CDR1 is SNHLY, CDR2 FYNNEI, per germline.

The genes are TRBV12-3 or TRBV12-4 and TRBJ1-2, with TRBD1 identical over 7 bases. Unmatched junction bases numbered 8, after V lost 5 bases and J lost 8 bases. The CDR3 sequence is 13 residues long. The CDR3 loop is CASSPTGAGGYTF. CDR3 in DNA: TGTGCCAGCAGTCCTACAGGGGCGGGCGGCTACACCTTC.

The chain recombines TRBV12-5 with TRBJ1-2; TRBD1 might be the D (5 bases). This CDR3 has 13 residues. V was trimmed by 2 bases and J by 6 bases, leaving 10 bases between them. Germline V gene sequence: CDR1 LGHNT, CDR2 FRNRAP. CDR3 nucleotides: TGTGCTAGTGGTTTGAGGGCCAGGGATGGCTACACCTTC. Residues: CASGLRARDGYTF.

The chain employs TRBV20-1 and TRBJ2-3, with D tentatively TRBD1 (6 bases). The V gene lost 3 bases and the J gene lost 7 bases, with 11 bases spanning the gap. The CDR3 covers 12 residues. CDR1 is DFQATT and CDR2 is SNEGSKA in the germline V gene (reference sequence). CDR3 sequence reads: CSARDGTYTQYF. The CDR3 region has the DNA TGCAGTGCTAGGGACGGGACATATACGCAGTATTTT.

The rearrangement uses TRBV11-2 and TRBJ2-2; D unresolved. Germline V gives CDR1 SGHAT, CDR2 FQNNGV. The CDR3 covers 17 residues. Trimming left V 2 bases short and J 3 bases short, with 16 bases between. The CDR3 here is CASSLNGRSWDTGELFF. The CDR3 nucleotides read TGTGCCAGCAGCTTAAATGGGCGTAGCTGGGACACCGGGGAGCTGTTTTTT.

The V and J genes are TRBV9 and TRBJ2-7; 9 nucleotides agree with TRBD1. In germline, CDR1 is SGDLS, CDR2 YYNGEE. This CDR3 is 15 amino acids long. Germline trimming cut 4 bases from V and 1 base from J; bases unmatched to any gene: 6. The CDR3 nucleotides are TGTGCCAGCAGCCCTGCCGGGACAGGGTCCTACGAGCAGTACTTC. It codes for CASSPAGTGSYEQYF.

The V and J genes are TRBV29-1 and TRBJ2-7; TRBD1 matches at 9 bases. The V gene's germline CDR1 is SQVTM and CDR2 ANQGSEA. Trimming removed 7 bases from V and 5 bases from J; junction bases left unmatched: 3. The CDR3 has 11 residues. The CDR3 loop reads CSGGQGNEQYF. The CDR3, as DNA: TGCAGCGGAGGACAGGGGAACGAGCAGTACTTC.

CDR3 DNA sequence: TGCAGTGCTAGAGATCCAGGGACTAGCGGGCGAGATACGCAGTATTTT. Translated, it gives CSARDPGTSGRDTQYF. This rearrangement joins TRBV20-1 to TRBJ2-3, with 12 bases lining up with TRBD2. Trimming cost V 0 bases and J 5 bases; bases outside gene matches: 6. The CDR3 runs 16 residues. The germline V gene has CDR1 DFQATT and CDR2 SNEGSKA (reference sequence).

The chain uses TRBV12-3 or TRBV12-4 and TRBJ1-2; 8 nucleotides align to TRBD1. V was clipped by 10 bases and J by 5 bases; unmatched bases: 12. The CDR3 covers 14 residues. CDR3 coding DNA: TGTGCCATCGACTCGTGGACAGGGCCTTATGGCTACACCTTC. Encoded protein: CAIDSWTGPYGYTF.

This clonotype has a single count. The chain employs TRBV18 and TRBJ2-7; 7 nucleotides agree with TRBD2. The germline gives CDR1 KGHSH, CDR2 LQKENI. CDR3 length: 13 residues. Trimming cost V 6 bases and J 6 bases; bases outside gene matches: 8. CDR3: CASSPDWGGEQYF. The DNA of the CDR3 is TGTGCCAGCTCGCCTGACTGGGGGGGCGAGCAGTACTTC.

The CDR3 sequence: CASSPSETEEETQYF. CDR3 sequence (DNA): TGTGCCAGCAGCCCTAGCGAAACAGAAGAAGAGACCCAGTACTTC. The J gene is TRBJ2-5, the V gene TRBV7-9, with a tentative D call TRBD2 (6 bases). V lost 5 bases to trimming and J lost 3 bases, with 16 bases between them. Germline CDR1 and CDR2: SEHNR and FQNEAQ (reference sequence). This CDR3 comprises 15 residues. The full variable domain, with the rest looked up from reference TRBV7-9 and TRBJ2-5, is DTGVSQNPRHKITKRGQNVTFRCDPISEHNRLYWYRQTLGQGPEFLTYFQNEAQLEKSRLLSDRFSAERPKGSFSTLEIQRTEQGDSAMYLCASSPSETEEETQYFGPGTRLLVL.

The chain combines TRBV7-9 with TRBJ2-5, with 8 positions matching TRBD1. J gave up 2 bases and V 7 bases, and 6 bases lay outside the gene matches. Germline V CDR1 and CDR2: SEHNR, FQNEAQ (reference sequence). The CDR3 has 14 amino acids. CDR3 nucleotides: TGTGCCAGCACCAGACAGGGGATACAAGAGACCCAGTACTTC. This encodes CASTRQGIQETQYF. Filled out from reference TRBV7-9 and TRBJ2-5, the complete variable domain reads DTGVSQNPRHKITKRGQNVTFRCDPISEHNRLYWYRQTLGQGPEFLTYFQNEAQLEKSRLLSDRFSAERPKGSFSTLEIQRTEQGDSAMYLCASTRQGIQETQYFGPGTRLLVL.

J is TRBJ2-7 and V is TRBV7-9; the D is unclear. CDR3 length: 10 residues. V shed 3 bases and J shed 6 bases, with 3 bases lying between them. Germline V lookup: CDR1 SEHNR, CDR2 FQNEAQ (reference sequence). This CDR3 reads CASSFSEQYF. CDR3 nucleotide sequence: TGTGCCAGCAGCTTCTCCGAGCAGTACTTC.

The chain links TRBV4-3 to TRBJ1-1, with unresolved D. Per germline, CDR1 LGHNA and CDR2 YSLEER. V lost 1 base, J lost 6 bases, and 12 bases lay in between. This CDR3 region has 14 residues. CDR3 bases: TGCGCCAGCAGCCAAGCTGAGGCGCGGGCTGAAGCTTTCTTT. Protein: CASSQAEARAEAFF.

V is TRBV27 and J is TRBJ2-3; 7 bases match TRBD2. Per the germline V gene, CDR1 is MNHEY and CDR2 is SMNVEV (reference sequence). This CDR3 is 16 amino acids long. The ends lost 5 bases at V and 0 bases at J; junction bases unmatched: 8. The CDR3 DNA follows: TGTGCCAGCAGTCGAACGGGGGGATCTAGCACAGATACGCAGTATTTT. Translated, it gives CASSRTGGSSTDTQYF.

The DNA of the CDR3 is TGCAGTGCTAGGGAACGGGAAACTAATGAAAAACTGTTTTTT. It codes for CSARERETNEKLFF. The chain has TRBV20-1 and TRBJ1-4, with D unresolved. CDR1 DFQATT and CDR2 SNEGSKA come from the germline V gene (reference sequence). Trimming took 3 bases from V and 1 from J, leaving 9 bases between them. CDR3 length: 14 amino acids.

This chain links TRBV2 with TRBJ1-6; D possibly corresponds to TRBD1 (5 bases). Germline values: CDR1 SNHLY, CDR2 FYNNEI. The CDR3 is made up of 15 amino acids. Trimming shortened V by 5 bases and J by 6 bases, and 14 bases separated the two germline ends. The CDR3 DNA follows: TGTGCCAGCAGTCTCGGACACGGGGCTAATTCACCCCTCCACTTT. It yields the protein CASSLGHGANSPLHF.

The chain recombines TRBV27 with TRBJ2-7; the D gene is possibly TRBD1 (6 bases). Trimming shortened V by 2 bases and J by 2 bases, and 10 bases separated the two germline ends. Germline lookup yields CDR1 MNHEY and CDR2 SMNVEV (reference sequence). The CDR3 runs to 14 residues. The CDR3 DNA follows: TGTGCCAGCAGTTTAGCACAGGGTACCTACGAGCAGTACTTC. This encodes CASSLAQGTYEQYF.

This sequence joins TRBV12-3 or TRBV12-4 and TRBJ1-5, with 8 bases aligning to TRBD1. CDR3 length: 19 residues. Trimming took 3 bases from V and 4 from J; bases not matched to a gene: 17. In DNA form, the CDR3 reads TGTGCCAGCAGTTTTGTGGGTCAGTGGGGACAGGATGGGAATCAGCCCCAGCATTTT. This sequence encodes CASSFVGQWGQDGNQPQHF.